The 23 T cell receptor beta chains listed next were all sequenced from one sample in a study of CD8+CD57+ T cells in acquired aplastic anemia. Genomic DNA, serving as template, underwent TCR beta VDJ and CDR3 profiling. TCRdb redid the calling of the reads with MiXCR, one entry per CDR3 protein. The sample lists about 160,000 distinct CDR3 sequences, around 45% occurring once. The sequenced material came from sorted CD4+, CD8+, or CD8+CD57+ T cells (not recorded which) from PBMCs. These receptors came from a human donor in good health.

To note about this clonotype: This could be a read error, since a much larger clone is one nucleotide away. The rearrangement links TRBV4-2 to TRBJ2-3, with D possibly TRBD2 on 7 matching bases. Germline CDR1 and CDR2: LGHNA and YNFKEQ. The CDR3 contains 16 residues. For the CDR3, the DNA is TGTGCCGGCAGCCAAGAAGCCGCGGGGGCCACAGATACGCAGTATTTT. Translation gives CAGSQEAAGATDTQYF.

This clonotype has a handful of counts. The CDR3 is CASSFGLAGGLGPDTQYF. The CDR3 nucleotides are TGTGCCAGCAGCTTCGGACTAGCGGGAGGGCTAGGCCCAGATACGCAGTATTTT. The chain joins TRBV5-6 to TRBJ2-3; TRBD2 matches 15 bases. The CDR3 covers 18 residues. The ends lost 2 bases at V and 4 bases at J; junction bases unmatched: 8. In germline, CDR1 is SGHDT, CDR2 YYEEEE.

The V call is TRBV9, the J call TRBJ2-7; 10 bases are shared with TRBD1. The CDR3 sequence is 15 residues long. Trimming took 3 bases from V and 3 from J; bases not matched to a gene: 6. The germline V gene has CDR1 SGDLS and CDR2 YYNGEE. The CDR3 spells CASSGQGAPDYEQYF. The CDR3 DNA is TGTGCCAGCAGCGGACAGGGGGCCCCGGACTACGAGCAGTACTTC. The whole variable domain, filled in from reference TRBV9 and TRBJ2-7, reads DSGVTQTPKHLITATGQRVTLRCSPRSGDLSVYWYQQSLDQGLQFLIQYYNGEERAKGNILERFSAQQFPDLHSELNLSSLELGDSALYFCASSGQGAPDYEQYFGPGTRLTVT.

V and J are TRBV15 and TRBJ1-2, with TRBD1 identical over 7 bases. Germline CDR1 reads LNHNV; CDR2 reads YYDKDF (reference sequence). Unmatched junction bases numbered 8, after V lost 0 bases and J lost 4 bases. CDR3 length equals 16 residues. The CDR3 DNA reads as TGTGCCACCAGCAGAGATCGAGACAGGGTTGGCTATGGCTACACCTTC. This sequence encodes CATSRDRDRVGYGYTF.

The genes are TRBV29-1 and TRBJ2-4; tentatively, D is TRBD2 (5 bases). The V gene lost 8 bases and the J gene lost 4 bases, with 18 bases spanning the gap. Germline-derived CDR1 and CDR2 are SQVTM and ANQGSEA. The CDR3 has 14 residues. CDR3 sequence reads: CSPASRVAKNIQYF. CDR3 sequence (DNA): TGCAGCCCCGCGTCGAGGGTCGCGAAAAACATTCAGTACTTC.

Many counts were recorded for this clonotype. The CDR3 DNA follows: TGTGCCAGCAGACAGCCAAATTCACCCCTCCACTTT. This sequence encodes CASRQPNSPLHF. The genes are TRBV12-3 or TRBV12-4 and TRBJ1-6; D unclear. This CDR3 contains 12 residues. V lost 6 bases, J lost 7 bases, and 7 bases lay in between.

The rearrangement links TRBV28 to TRBJ2-4, with 8 bases matching TRBD2. V shed 2 bases, J shed 2 bases, and the junction held 5 bases outside the gene matches. The CDR3 is 16 residues long. Germline CDR1 and CDR2: MDHEN and SYDVKM. The CDR3 region is CASSLSGSPPKNIQYF. For the CDR3, the DNA is TGTGCCAGCAGTTTAAGCGGGAGTCCGCCCAAAAACATTCAGTACTTC.

This clonotype has at least ten counts. The chain uses TRBV5-6 and TRBJ2-5; TRBD2 matches 10 bases. V lost 2 bases and J lost 2; bases outside the gene matches: 3. CDR1 and CDR2 from the germline V gene are SGHDT and YYEEEE. The CDR3 has 15 amino acids. The CDR3 here is CASSFSGGAQETQYF. Written as DNA, the CDR3 is TGTGCCAGCAGCTTCAGCGGGGGGGCGCAAGAGACCCAGTACTTC.

This clonotype came up many times. The chain carries TRBV7-3 and TRBJ2-6; perhaps TRBD2 as D (6 bases). Germline lookup yields CDR1 SGHTA and CDR2 FQGTGA. The CDR3 spans 15 residues. Trimming left V 2 bases short and J 2 bases short, with 7 bases between. The CDR3 sequence is CASSLGEAGANVLTF. DNA of the CDR3: TGTGCCAGCAGCTTAGGGGAGGCTGGGGCCAACGTCCTGACTTTC.

As for this clonotype: The CDR3 does not end in the conserved phenylalanine or tryptophan, so this is likely a read error. This chain joins TRBV5-6 and TRBJ2-1; TRBD2 agrees at 9 bases. Germline V gene lookup returns CDR1 SGHDT and CDR2 YYEEEE. CDR3 size: 17 residues. V trimming: 9 bases; J trimming: 8 bases; junction bases outside the gene matches: 21. The CDR3 here is CATSGTSSWYPPYEQFL. CDR3 nucleotides: TGTGCCACATCCGGGACTAGCTCGTGGTATCCCCCCTATGAGCAGTTCCTC.

Note on this clonotype: A much larger clone is a single base away; this may be a read error. This chain links TRBV24-1 with TRBJ2-7, with D unresolved. Trimming left V 8 bases short and J 1 base short, with 5 bases between. The CDR3 is 11 residues long. Germline CDR1 KGHDR, CDR2 SFDVKD. CDR3 DNA sequence: TGTGCCACCACGGAGTCCTACGAGCAGTACTTC. Residues: CATTESYEQYF.

This clonotype was detected many times. The chain links TRBV4-3 to TRBJ1-1; maybe TRBD1 (6 bases). The CDR3 length is 15 residues. The V end lost 1 base, the J end lost 7 bases, and 16 bases lay between the germline ends. Looked up from germline, CDR1 is LGHNA and CDR2 is YSLEER. CDR3 sequence: CASSQAGTPMDEAFF. As DNA, the CDR3 is TGCGCCAGCAGCCAAGCCGGGACACCCATGGATGAAGCTTTCTTT.

V usage is TRBV7-8 and J usage is TRBJ2-3; maybe TRBD1 (5 bases). Per the germline V gene, CDR1 is SGHVS and CDR2 is FQNEAQ. This CDR3 spans 13 amino acids. V was clipped by 4 bases and J by 3 bases, with 8 bases between them. The chain's CDR3 is CASSSGITDTQYF. The DNA for the CDR3 is TGTGCCAGCAGCTCAGGGATAACAGATACGCAGTATTTT.

This clonotype was seen ten or more times. The chain has TRBV11-2 and TRBJ2-2; the D gene is possibly TRBD1 (6 bases). Looked up from germline, CDR1 is SGHAT and CDR2 is FQNNGV. This CDR3 spans 14 amino acids. V was cut by 3 bases and J by 7 bases, with 12 bases left in between. The chain's CDR3 is CASSFQQGIGELFF. The CDR3 DNA follows: TGTGCCAGCAGCTTTCAACAGGGAATCGGGGAGCTGTTTTTT.

Ten or more counts support this clonotype. DNA for the CDR3: TGCAGTGCTGTGGACAGGGTCTACGAGCAGTACTTC. Its translation: CSAVDRVYEQYF. The rearrangement uses TRBV20-1 and TRBJ2-7; 8 bases are a match to TRBD1. There are 12 residues in the CDR3. Germline CDR1 reads DFQATT; CDR2 reads SNEGSKA (reference sequence). V lost 5 bases to trimming and J lost 3 bases; unmatched junction nucleotides: 3.

This sequence joins TRBV29-1 and TRBJ2-3; 9 bases are a match to TRBD2. V lost 4 bases to trimming and J lost 0 bases; unmatched junction nucleotides: 5. This CDR3 spans 15 amino acids. From germline, CDR1 is SQVTM and CDR2 ANQGSEA. CDR3 amino acids: CSVGIAGASTDTQYF. CDR3 nucleotides: TGCAGCGTTGGGATAGCGGGGGCTAGCACAGATACGCAGTATTTT.

Many counts were recorded for this clonotype. The chain is built from TRBV19 and TRBJ2-7, with TRBD2 as a possible D gene (6 bases). V lost 3 bases and J 2 bases, leaving 14 bases between the germline ends. This CDR3 is 15 amino acids long. CDR1 LNHDA and CDR2 SQIVND come from the germline V gene (reference sequence). The CDR3 region has the DNA TGTGCCAGTAGTATCCGTTTCGGGGGAACCTACGAGCAGTACTTC. It specifies CASSIRFGGTYEQYF.

This clonotype was detected ten times or more. The chain employs TRBV2 and TRBJ1-5; TRBD1 matches 7 bases. The V and J ends lost 8 bases and 2 bases, in that order; junction bases with no gene match: 9. CDR1 and CDR2 from the germline V gene are SNHLY and FYNNEI. This CDR3 is built from 15 residues. The CDR3 DNA reads as TGTGCCAGCGGCCGGGGACAGAGAGGCAATCAGCCCCAGCATTTT. This sequence encodes CASGRGQRGNQPQHF. Using reference TRBV2 and TRBJ1-5 for the parts outside the CDR3, the full variable domain is EPEVTQTPSHQVTQMGQEVILRCVPISNHLYFYWYRQILGQKVEFLVSFYNNEISEKSEIFDDQFSVERPDGSNFTLKIRSTKLEDSAMYFCASGRGQRGNQPQHFGDGTRLSIL.

V and J are TRBV29-1 and TRBJ1-1; D possibly corresponds to TRBD1 (5 bases). The CDR3 loop spans 14 amino acids. V shed 7 bases and J shed 4 bases, with 19 bases lying between them. From germline, CDR1 is SQVTM and CDR2 ANQGSEA. The DNA of the CDR3 is TGCAGCGCCTATGGGGAGGGGAGGGGCACTGAAGCTTTCTTT. It codes for CSAYGEGRGTEAFF.

This clonotype was counted ten times or more. This chain uses TRBV3-1 with TRBJ2-2; tentative D call: TRBD1 (6 bases). This CDR3 has 17 amino acids. Germline CDR1 and CDR2: LGHDT and YNNKEL (reference sequence). With 5 bases removed from V and 4 bases from J, the gap between germline ends came to 20 bases. CDR3 coding DNA: TGTGCCAGCAGCTCCCGAACAGGGACGAGTATCACCGGGGAGCTGTTTTTT. It codes for CASSSRTGTSITGELFF.

This clonotype has at least ten counts. The gene calls are TRBV2 and TRBJ2-7; D is perhaps TRBD2 (5 bases). The ends were cut back, 10 bases at V and 6 bases at J, with 25 bases in the middle. There are 15 residues in the CDR3. Germline loops: CDR1 SNHLY, CDR2 FYNNEI. As DNA, the CDR3 is TGTGCCACCTTGAAGGAGGCTAGCTACTCATCCGAGCAGTACTTC. Its protein is CATLKEASYSSEQYF.

Points on this clonotype: One end of the junction varies from germline; a read error may be responsible. The J gene is TRBJ1-5, the V gene TRBV2; D is uncertain. This CDR3 spans 14 amino acids. CDR1 and CDR2 from the germline V gene are SNHLY and FYNNEI. CDR3 DNA sequence: TGTGCCACCAGTGTATCCGGGAACAATCAGCCCCAGCATTTT. Its protein is CATSVSGNNQPQHF.

The chain is built from TRBV10-1 and TRBJ1-2; weak D call: TRBD1 (5 bases). In germline, CDR1 is WNHNN, CDR2 SYGVQD (reference sequence). The CDR3 spans 14 residues. Trimming took 2 bases from V and 5 from J, leaving 12 bases between them. DNA for the CDR3: TGCGCCAGCAGTGAGAAGGACATTCCTTATGGCTACACCTTC. Residues: CASSEKDIPYGYTF.